These 5 T cell receptor beta chains originate from one sample sequenced in a study of cytomegalovirus exposure and HLA in healthy donors. In the PCR, 60 Vbeta and 13 Jbeta primers were used. Only in-frame clones appear in the TCRdb table, and some are missing; sequencing was by immunoSEQ multiplex PCR. Of approximately 160,000 clones in the sample, around 80% are singletons; the top ten hold 1%. The sample consisted of PBMCs. The source of these receptors is a woman aged 45-65 years in good health and CMV-seropositive.

V gene TRBV2 combines with J gene TRBJ2-7, with D unclear. The germline CDR1 and CDR2 sequences are SNHLY and FYNNEI. The CDR3 loop spans 11 amino acids. Deletions cut 7 bases from V and 3 bases from J, with 7 bases between. For the CDR3, the DNA is TGTGCCAGCAACCAGCGCTACGAGCAGTACTTC. The encoded protein is CASNQRYEQYF. Full variable domain (outside the CDR3, taken from reference TRBV2 and TRBJ2-7): EPEVTQTPSHQVTQMGQEVILRCVPISNHLYFYWYRQILGQKVEFLVSFYNNEISEKSEIFDDQFSVERPDGSNFTLKIRSTKLEDSAMYFCASNQRYEQYFGPGTRLTVT.

This sequence joins TRBV5-1 and TRBJ1-1, with D possibly TRBD1 on 6 matching bases. The CDR3 runs to 14 residues. V was pared by 4 bases and J by 8 bases, with 18 bases between. CDR1 is SGHRS, CDR2 YFSETQ, per germline. The CDR3 DNA follows: TGCGCCAGCAGCGGGGGGGCAGGGGAGAGGGAAGCTTTCTTT. It encodes CASSGGAGEREAFF.

Note on this clone: This same CDR3 is encoded by further DNA sequences in the sample. V gene TRBV6-1 combines with J gene TRBJ2-4; TRBD1 might be the D (6 bases). Germline values: CDR1 MNHNS, CDR2 SASEGT. This CDR3 has 14 amino acids. V lost 0 bases and J lost 8, with 11 bases in between. CDR3 nucleotide sequence: TGTGCCAGCAGTGAAGCACAGGGTTGGTACATTCAGTACTTC. It is translated as CASSEAQGWYIQYF.

The rearrangement links TRBV11-3 to TRBJ2-1, with D perhaps TRBD1 (6 bases). CDR1 is SGHNT and CDR2 is YENEEA in the germline V gene. The CDR3 is 14 residues long. V was cut by 5 bases and J by 8 bases, with 16 bases left in between. The CDR3 DNA reads TGTGCCAGCAGCCAAAAAACAGGGTACGATGAGCAGTTCTTC. Translation: CASSQKTGYDEQFF. Based on the CDR3 plus reference TRBV11-3 and TRBJ2-1, the full variable domain is EAGVVQSPRYKIIEKKQPVAFWCNPISGHNTLYWYLQNLGQGPELLIRYENEEAVDDSQLPKDRFSAERLKGVDSTLKIQPAELGDSAVYLCASSQKTGYDEQFFGPGTRLTVL.

The CDR3 loop reads CASSQRPLAASDEQFF. The CDR3 nucleotides read TGCGCCAGCAGCCAACGCCCGCTAGCGGCAAGCGATGAGCAGTTCTTC. The chain couples TRBV4-3 to TRBJ2-1; 7 bases line up with TRBD2. The J segment lost 8 bases and the V segment lost 2 bases, leaving 12 bases of the junction unmatched. Germline CDR1 reads LGHNA; CDR2 reads YSLEER. The CDR3 consists of 16 residues.